This T cell receptor (beta chain) was retrieved from a study of neurological immune-mediated disorders. Study-wide background: Secondary progressive cases numbered 3 among the approximately 35 multiple sclerosis patients, while the other 31 were relapsing-remitting.

MiXCR, run by TCRdb on the 5' RACE reads, gives a single entry per CDR3 protein. Of about 74,000 distinct CDR3 sequences in the sample, 5.2% are singletons; the top ten hold 7.4%. This clonotype was recorded many times. This CDR3 has 14 amino acids. The germline CDR1 and CDR2 sequences are SGDLS and YYNGEE. J lost 4 bases, V lost 7 bases, and 9 bases had no gene match. The sequence came from a young man with multiple sclerosis. The sequenced material came from PBMCs. The chain uses TRBV9 and TRBJ2-5; 8 bases are shared with TRBD2. CDR3 DNA sequence: TGTGCCAGCCAGCGAAGCGGGAGTTTAGAGACCCAGTACTTC. Protein product: CASQRSGSLETQYF.